This T cell receptor (beta chain) was recorded in a study of cytomegalovirus exposure and HLA in healthy donors. Study at large: An early release of data contained 75 million to 100 million unique TCRs, which came from HLA-typed donors. Study-wide findings and caveats: It was reportedly the case that the classifier diagnosed cytomegalovirus status with high specificity and sensitivity. Later analysis demonstrated an association between a missense DCLRE1C variant and TCR beta V- and J-gene trimming.

Points on this clone: Antigen unknown.

The PCR had 60 Vbeta and 13 Jbeta primers. Generated by immunoSEQ multiplex PCR, the TCRdb table keeps only in-frame clones and is missing some. The data contain 95,000 to 100,000 clones, 75% of them singletons. Germline lookup yields CDR1 MDHEN and CDR2 SYDVKM. The CDR3 contains 13 residues. Deletions cut 7 bases from V and 8 bases from J, with 16 bases between. The chain has TRBV28 and TRBJ2-3, with a tentative D call TRBD2 (5 bases). The source is a man aged 45-65 years in good health and CMV-seronegative. The sample consisted of PBMCs. In nucleotides, the CDR3 is TGTGCCAGCAACGACCCAGCGGTATCTACGCAGTATTTT. It encodes CASNDPAVSTQYF.